This TCR beta chain was sequenced during a study of OX40 agonist ivuxolimab in advanced cancers. Study in general: People who had prior anti-PD-1, anti-PD-L1 or anti-CTLA-4 therapy could take part, and under 50% had some.

The CDR3 is 17 amino acids. Germline V gene lookup returns CDR1 SEHNR and CDR2 FQNEAQ (reference sequence). Germline trimming cut 1 base from V and 11 bases from J; bases unmatched to any gene: 13. Sequenced by immunoSEQ multiplex PCR; TCRdb stores in-frame clones only, minus some. The sample comprises roughly 55,000 clones, approximately 80% of which are singletons, and roughly 4.2% rests with the top ten. The sequencing here drew on CD4+ or CD8+ T cells sorted from blood, taken in a trial of the OX40 agonist ivuxolimab. The clonotype comes from an adult with an advanced solid tumor such as melanoma, head and neck, liver or kidney cancer. The chain uses TRBV7-9 and TRBJ2-1, with TRBD2 matching over 11 bases. The CDR3 region is CASSLGAGTSGPEKQFF. In DNA, the CDR3 is TGTGCCAGCAGCTTAGGGGCCGGGACTAGCGGCCCTGAGAAGCAGTTCTTC.